These 22 T cell receptor beta chains were sequenced from one sample in a study of OX40 agonist ivuxolimab in advanced cancers. Data came from immunoSEQ multiplex PCR; TCRdb stores just in-frame clones and leaves some out. The table lists about 25,000 clones, 80% to 90% of them singletons. The sequencing used CD4+ or CD8+ T cells sorted from blood, collected in a trial of the OX40 agonist ivuxolimab. All receptors derive from an adult with an advanced solid tumor such as melanoma, head and neck, liver or kidney cancer.

This rearrangement joins TRBV14 to TRBJ2-7; the D gene is possibly TRBD2 (6 bases). V lost 2 bases, J lost 0 bases, and 14 bases lay in between. Germline-derived CDR1 and CDR2 are SGHDN and FVKESK. The CDR3 is made up of 16 amino acids. The CDR3, as DNA: TGTGCCAGCAGCCAATCGGGCGGGGATCTCTCCTACGAGCAGTACTTC. Translation: CASSQSGGDLSYEQYF.

CDR3 DNA sequence: TGTGCCAGCAGCCCTGGTCTCGGGGGCCTTTACGAGCAGTACTTC. Its protein is CASSPGLGGLYEQYF. The J gene is TRBJ2-7, the V gene TRBV5-6; D is tentatively TRBD1 or TRBD2 (6 bases each). The V and J ends lost 4 bases and 4 bases respectively, with 18 bases between them. The CDR3 totals 15 residues. In germline, CDR1 is SGHDT, CDR2 YYEEEE.

This chain joins TRBV5-6 and TRBJ1-5; D remains ambiguous. Trimming removed 0 bases at V and 0 bases at J, with 10 bases between. The CDR3 has 16 residues. Germline-derived CDR1 and CDR2 are SGHDT and YYEEEE. This chain's CDR3 is CASSLEGAYSNQPQHF. The CDR3 coding sequence is TGTGCCAGCAGCTTGGAAGGAGCTTATAGCAATCAGCCCCAGCATTTT.

The chain has TRBV7-3 and TRBJ2-3; D not resolved. The CDR3 has 13 amino acids. Germline V gene sequence: CDR1 SGHTA, CDR2 FQGTGA. Trimming pared 5 bases from V and 6 bases from J, leaving 12 bases between. CDR3 residues: CASSPDGADTQYF. The CDR3 nucleotides are TGTGCCAGCAGCCCGGACGGAGCGGATACGCAGTATTTT.

CDR3 amino acids: CASSPGLANTGELFF. The DNA of the CDR3 is TGTGCCAGCTCACCCGGCCTTGCGAACACCGGGGAGCTGTTTTTT. The gene calls are TRBV18 and TRBJ2-2; no clear D gene. With 3 bases removed from V and 0 bases from J, the gap between germline ends came to 8 bases. This CDR3 contains 15 residues. Germline values: CDR1 KGHSH, CDR2 LQKENI.

This sequence joins TRBV6-5 and TRBJ1-2; D possibly corresponds to TRBD1 (5 bases). V lost 0 bases to trimming and J lost 6 bases, with 11 bases between them. Germline lookup yields CDR1 MNHEY and CDR2 SVGAGI. CDR3 size: 14 residues. The DNA of the CDR3 is TGTGCCAGCAGTTACTCCGGATTCAGGGATGGCTACACCTTC. This encodes CASSYSGFRDGYTF.

The genes are TRBV23-1 and TRBJ1-2; a possible D gene is TRBD1 (5 bases). TRBV23-1 is recorded as an ORF, its role being uncertain. There are 14 residues in the CDR3. Between the trimmed V and J ends, which lost 8 bases and 0 bases, there was a span of 13 bases. CDR3 sequence reads: CASGGTETNYGYTF. CDR3 coding DNA: TGCGCCAGCGGTGGGACGGAAACTAACTATGGCTACACCTTC.

The CDR3 DNA is TGCAGCGTTGTAATAGGGACATTAGGGACCCAGTACTTC. This codes for CSVVIGTLGTQYF. The V gene is TRBV29-1, the J gene TRBJ2-5; the D gene is possibly TRBD1 (6 bases). Germline V CDR1 and CDR2: SQVTM, ANQGSEA. The ends were cut back, 4 bases at V and 7 bases at J, with 16 bases in the middle. This CDR3 is 13 amino acids long.

The chain carries TRBV5-5 and TRBJ2-7; TRBD1 matches at 11 bases. The V segment lost 4 bases and the J segment 5 bases; nucleotides outside the gene matches: 8. There are 15 residues in the CDR3. Germline loops: CDR1 SGHKS, CDR2 YYEKEE (reference sequence). Here the CDR3 reads CASSPAPGQGDEQYF. The CDR3 DNA is TGTGCCAGCAGCCCAGCTCCGGGACAGGGGGACGAGCAGTACTTC.

V gene TRBV6-1 combines with J gene TRBJ1-1, with D maybe TRBD1 (5 bases). Germline values: CDR1 MNHNS, CDR2 SASEGT. The CDR3 totals 14 residues. Trimming took off 3 bases at V and 4 bases at J, with 12 bases between the two ends. The CDR3: CASSEPGMGTEAFF. The CDR3 nucleotides are TGTGCCAGCAGTGAGCCAGGGATGGGCACTGAAGCTTTCTTT.

J is TRBJ2-5 and V is TRBV27, with D perhaps TRBD2 (5 bases). Germline V gives CDR1 MNHEY, CDR2 SMNVEV (reference sequence). The V and J ends lost 8 bases and 2 bases respectively, with 15 bases between them. The CDR3 is 14 residues long. The CDR3 bases are TGTGCCAGCGGCCCTATCGGGGAACAAGAGACCCAGTACTTC. Translation: CASGPIGEQETQYF.

The chain uses TRBV7-8 and TRBJ2-2, with a possible D match to TRBD2 (6 bases). This CDR3 has 15 residues. The germline V gene encodes CDR1 SGHVS and CDR2 FQNEAQ. Trimming pared 4 bases from V and 5 bases from J, leaving 14 bases between. The CDR3 DNA sequence: TGTGCCAGCAGCTCCTACGGGAGCACTACCGGGGAGCTGTTTTTT. Translating gives CASSSYGSTTGELFF. Together with reference TRBV7-8 and TRBJ2-2, the CDR3 gives the full variable domain: GAGVSQSPRYKVAKRGQDVALRCDPISGHVSLFWYQQALGQGPEFLTYFQNEAQLDKSGLPSDRFFAERPEGSVSTLKIQRTQQEDSAVYLCASSSYGSTTGELFFGEGSRLTVL.

The count of this clone is one. The chain is built from TRBV19 and TRBJ2-1; 8 nucleotides match TRBD2. The CDR3 runs 13 residues. V dropped 4 bases and J dropped 8; count of bases not matched to a gene: 4. Germline CDR1 and CDR2: LNHDA and SQIVND (reference sequence). CDR3 nucleotide sequence: TGTGCCAGTAGTAGCGGGGGGCCGTATGAGCAGTTCTTC. This gives the protein CASSSGGPYEQFF.

The chain recombines TRBV15 with TRBJ2-1; maybe TRBD2 (5 bases). The CDR3 is made up of 13 amino acids. Germline CDR1 reads LNHNV; CDR2 reads YYDKDF (reference sequence). Trimming removed 1 base from V and 7 bases from J, with 8 bases in between. The CDR3 sequence: CATSRVRGNEQFF. The DNA for the CDR3 is TGTGCCACCAGCAGAGTCCGAGGGAATGAGCAGTTCTTC.

The chain couples TRBV27 to TRBJ1-4; D call uncertain. Germline loops: CDR1 MNHEY, CDR2 SMNVEV (reference sequence). V lost 0 bases and J 0 bases, leaving 8 bases between the germline ends. This CDR3 is 16 amino acids long. The CDR3 DNA follows: TGTGCCAGCAGTTTATCCAGAACTGCAACTAATGAAAAACTGTTTTTT. Translating it yields CASSLSRTATNEKLFF.

This chain connects TRBV29-1 to TRBJ2-3; no firm D call. The CDR3 consists of 15 residues. Trimming stripped 0 bases from V and 5 bases from J, with 15 bases between. Germline V CDR1 and CDR2: SQVTM, ANQGSEA. CDR3 bases: TGCAGCGTTGAAGACCAGGTTACCTTGGTAGATACGCAGTATTTT. This sequence encodes CSVEDQVTLVDTQYF.

V usage is TRBV6-5 and J usage is TRBJ2-1; 9 nucleotides match TRBD2. J gave up 5 bases and V 2 bases, and 4 bases lay outside the gene matches. Germline CDR1 reads MNHEY; CDR2 reads SVGAGI. The CDR3 loop spans 15 amino acids. The DNA of the CDR3 is TGTGCCAGCAGTTACGGGCGGGGGGGCCACAATGAGCAGTTCTTC. It specifies CASSYGRGGHNEQFF.

The CDR3 DNA is TGTGCCAGCAGCGTACCCAGTGAAGGCACCGGGGAGCTGTTTTTT. Its translation is CASSVPSEGTGELFF. The chain carries TRBV9 and TRBJ2-2; D gene unclear. The V gene lost 1 base and the J gene lost 4 bases, with 11 bases spanning the gap. Germline CDR1 SGDLS, CDR2 YYNGEE. The CDR3 loop spans 15 amino acids.

The chain combines TRBV5-1 with TRBJ1-1; D is undetermined. CDR3 size: 13 residues. V was clipped by 0 bases and J by 0 bases, with 3 bases between them. Germline CDR1 and CDR2: SGHRS and YFSETQ. CDR3 DNA sequence: TGCGCCAGCAGCTTGGAGGTGAACACTGAAGCTTTCTTT. Its protein is CASSLEVNTEAFF.

The chain joins TRBV4-2 to TRBJ1-1; TRBD1 might be the D (5 bases). The CDR3 is 12 residues long. Germline assignment: CDR1 LGHNA and CDR2 YNFKEQ. Trimming removed 4 bases at V and 4 bases at J, with 7 bases between. CDR3 sequence: CASSRGGTEAFF. Here the CDR3 DNA reads TGTGCCAGCAGCCGGGGGGGCACTGAAGCTTTCTTT.

This clone was counted a single time. This chain connects TRBV6-5 to TRBJ2-6; TRBD1 is a possible D gene (6 bases). The CDR3 loop spans 15 amino acids. Trimming took off 8 bases at V and 0 bases at J, with 11 bases between the two ends. In germline, CDR1 is MNHEY, CDR2 SVGAGI. This chain's CDR3 is CASSGQSSGANVLTF. For the CDR3, the DNA is TGTGCCAGCTCGGGACAATCCTCTGGGGCCAACGTCCTGACTTTC.

The chain joins TRBV7-9 to TRBJ2-7; D possibly uses TRBD1 or TRBD2 (7 bases each). The CDR3 sequence is 18 residues long. Germline V CDR1 and CDR2: SEHNR, FQNEAQ (reference sequence). Trimming cost V 1 base and J 2 bases, with 21 bases left between them. CDR3 in amino acids: CASSLGSTQPGGAYEQYF. CDR3 nucleotides: TGTGCCAGCAGCTTAGGAAGTACTCAGCCAGGGGGGGCCTACGAGCAGTACTTC.